A single TCR beta chain is shown here with its context. This sequence is one base from a far larger clone and is likely a read error. Original processing notes: Amplification of reference gene primers was used by the study to estimate nucleated cell counts. Method: immunoSEQ multiplex PCR; TCRdb's copy keeps in-frame clones and lacks some. Clone size and the V and J calls come from that table; the DNA yielded D and trimming. The repertoire consists of under 75,000 clones, with around 90% occurring once and the leading ten covering around 20%. The CDR3 sequence is 15 residues long. Germline V gene data show CDR1 as SNHLY and CDR2 as FYNNEI. These data originate in a study of blood T cell repertoires in COVID-19.

The receptor was isolated from an elderly woman with active COVID-19. Material: peripheral blood. The rearrangement joins TRBV2 to TRBJ2-2, with TRBD1 matching over 8 bases. CDR3 DNA: TGTGCCAGCTGTGAGCTGGGCAGGGGGCCCGGGGAGCTGTTTTTT. This translates into CASCELGRGPGELFF.